The clone carrying this T cell receptor (beta chain) turned up a few times. What it recognizes is unknown. This specimen comes from a study of T-cell reconstitution after alpha-beta-depleted transplantation in children. General study findings and limits: Recipient T cells and thymic progenitors that survived were the source of the high TCRbeta diversity seen at day 60 in some patients.

Trimming took 6 bases from V and 0 from J; bases not matched to a gene: 3. The length of the CDR3 is 14 residues. Unique molecular identifiers were used in preparing the TCRbeta library. Each CDR3 protein is one row after TCRdb ran MiXCR on the PCR reads. The sample lists 450,000 to 700,000 distinct CDR3 sequences; 25% to 30% were seen once. This sequence was found in a boy under two years old with Wiskott-Aldrich syndrome, due to receive a stem cell transplant. The chain couples TRBV12-3 or TRBV12-4 to TRBJ2-7; 9 bases match TRBD1. This specimen consisted of PBMCs, obtained before TCRalphabeta/CD19-depleted stem cell transplant. The CDR3 loop reads CASRMGQGSYEQYF. In DNA form, the CDR3 reads TGTGCCAGCAGAATGGGACAGGGCTCCTACGAGCAGTACTTC.